This entry features one TCR beta chain sequence. The antigen is unknown. The CDR3 contains 13 residues. Germline V gene sequence: CDR1 LNHDA, CDR2 SQIVND (reference sequence). The trim removed 7 bases at V and 6 bases at J, leaving 6 bases unmatched. The record originates from a study of cytomegalovirus exposure and HLA in healthy donors. Study-level points and caveats: In a later analysis, the majority of CMV-associated beta chains seemingly showed HLA restriction. Whilst most TCR sequences proved rare, a subset of public TCRs occurred across many donors. CMV serostatus was the only immune exposure information that was available.

The PCR made use of 60 Vbeta and 13 Jbeta primers. Per the original data handling: An analysis that came later counted roughly 80 million unique TCR beta chains, 9 million to 12 million shared. The repertoire was sequenced with immunoSEQ multiplex PCR; TCRdb's copy has only in-frame clones and lacks some. The DNA was the basis for D and trimming; V, J and clone size are from that table. The data contain some 180,000 clones, approximately 80% of them singletons. The TCR was taken from a man aged 18 to 35 in good health and CMV-seronegative. V gene TRBV19 combines with J gene TRBJ2-1; 7 bases fit TRBD1. Sequences were obtained from PBMCs. CDR3: CASTPQGRNEQFF. In DNA, the CDR3 is TGTGCCAGTACCCCACAGGGGCGCAATGAGCAGTTCTTC.